This is a list of T cell receptor beta chains from one sample in a study of T cell responses to AZD1222 COVID-19 vaccine. Method: immunoSEQ multiplex PCR; TCRdb's copy keeps in-frame clones and lacks some. The table lists under 150,000 clones, roughly nine tenths of them singletons, with 25% to 30% in the top ten. The material was peripheral blood, obtained on day 0 of AZD1222 vaccination. These receptors all come from an adult in good health. The CDR3 runs from the conserved cysteine through the conserved F or W.

j_call v_call cdr3_aa
TRBJ1-5 TRBV19 CASRDSLYSNQPQHF
TRBJ2-3 TRBV5-1 CASSQLAADTDTQYF
TRBJ1-5 TRBV6-5 CASAGFSNQPQHF
TRBJ2-2 TRBV4-2 CASSQEVGATGELFF
TRBJ1-4 TRBV7-2 CASGQGTEKLFF
TRBJ1-1 TRBV6-6 CASISPLENTEAFF
TRBJ2-3 TRBV28 CASSLTSDKTDTQYF
TRBJ1-5 TRBV19 CASSILEINQPQHF
TRBJ2-1 TRBV25-1 CASSALGTYYNEQFF
TRBJ2-3 TRBV2 CASRRRGRGTDTQYF
TRBJ2-1 TRBV7-8 CASSHGGRPYNEQFF
. TRBV6-5 CASTGQGSEQYF
TRBJ2-7 TRBV18 CASSSERGHGEQYF
TRBJ2-3 TRBV11-2 CASSLAASGNTDTQYF
TRBJ2-1 TRBV30 CAWTRAPYNEQFF
TRBJ1-1 TRBV3-1/TRBV3-2 CASRFQGAAEAFF
TRBJ2-7 TRBV13 CASSLGQGFKYF
TRBJ1-1 TRBV18 CASSPGQVNTEAFF
TRBJ2-1 TRBV7-2 CASSRESNEQFF
TRBJ2-2 TRBV29-1 CSVRTLDRNTGELFF
TRBJ2-3 TRBV29-1 CSAQLAGGSTDTQYF
TRBJ2-7 TRBV18 CASSPTQGSEQYF
TRBJ2-2 TRBV23-1 CASSPFGTGGRTGELFF
TRBJ1-2 TRBV19 CASSIDIRGRGYTF
TRBJ2-2 TRBV7-9 CASPLGSRTGELFF
TRBJ1-1 TRBV6-5 CASSYIGVRRAEAFF
TRBJ1-1 TRBV20-1 CSASVGRVAAEAFF
TRBJ1-2 TRBV5-6 CASIGRGPNYGYTF
TRBJ2-5 TRBV29-1 CSVASSIETQYF
TRBJ2-1 TRBV3-1/TRBV3-2 CASSQGGAGPSEQFF
TRBJ1-1 TRBV7-2 CASSPTQGSEAFF
TRBJ1-1 TRBV6-5 CASSPPGHTEAFF
TRBJ1-5 TRBV6-5 CASSLNRGNQPQHF
TRBJ2-2 TRBV2 CASSRLEGGTGELFF
TRBJ1-1 TRBV30 CAWSVGDEKAFF
TRBJ1-2 TRBV30 CAWRTSGYGYTF
TRBJ1-1 TRBV6-2/TRBV6-3 CASSYSGGSQAFF
TRBJ1-2 TRBV6-5 CASSHPGVGYGYTF
TRBJ2-3 TRBV24-1 CATSAGIPGADTQYF
TRBJ2-5 TRBV5-1 CASSRPDGQETQYF
TRBJ1-5 TRBV7-2 CASSSGGLYQPQHF
TRBJ1-1 TRBV5-1 CASSIGTAGTEAFF
TRBJ2-3 TRBV9 CASSPGQSERDTQYF